A selection of T cell receptor beta chains follows, all from one sample in a study of molecular identifiers for immune sequencing clone quantification. TCRdb called the PCR reads again in MiXCR, with one record for every CDR3 protein. The sample lists 400,000 to 600,000 distinct CDR3 sequences; less than 30% were seen once. Sequences were obtained from naive CD8+ T cells from blood, with Jurkat cell RNA spiked in. The receptors derive from a human donor in good health. Some libraries in this study had Jurkat cell RNA spiked in. Each CDR3 is given with its conserved first and last residue. Each record gives: CDR3 protein, V gene, J gene.

CASRQGASTGELFF	TRBV2	TRBJ2-2
CASCDSSGFSLQTQYF	TRBV3-2	TRBJ2-5
CASSLVAASGSSYNEQFF	TRBV7-6	TRBJ2-1
CASSLLTSREQYF	TRBV7-2	TRBJ2-7
CASRPTLAGGRETQYF	TRBV6-2/TRBV6-3	TRBJ2-5
CVSTLGPYNEQFF	TRBV19	TRBJ2-1
CASSQDLSGRGKGLYEQYF	TRBV14	TRBJ2-7
CPGGSETQYF	TRBV7-2	TRBJ2-5
CSVVVWTLHGYTF	TRBV29-1	TRBJ1-2
CASSDAGTQYF	TRBV25-1	TRBJ2-5
CASTEQEYANYGYAF	TRBV6-2/TRBV6-3	TRBJ1-2
CASSSDPSTVYEQYF	TRBV7-2	TRBJ2-7
CASRGDREILDEQFF	TRBV6-1	TRBJ2-1
CASEQGGGNQPQHF	TRBV19	TRBJ1-5
CASSIVWTGGQPQHF	TRBV19	TRBJ1-5
CASSTLWSSLKVPTEAFF	TRBV6-2/TRBV6-3	TRBJ1-1
CASGGKREGTYEQYF	TRBV2	TRBJ2-7
CASSLDRVDQPQHF	TRBV9	TRBJ1-5
CASSPTSGDYEQYF	TRBV3-1	TRBJ2-7
CASSDPRGDEQYF	TRBV25-1	TRBJ2-7
CSAIGTSGISYEQYF	TRBV20-1	TRBJ2-7
CASSLPGTAYEQYF	TRBV5-6	TRBJ2-7
CASSAQGVSNQPQHF	TRBV12-3/TRBV12-4	TRBJ1-5
CASSRSWTENSPLHF	TRBV6-2/TRBV6-3	TRBJ1-6
CSASTLPSGVTYDEQFF	TRBV20-1	TRBJ2-1
CASSFKGGTDTQYF	TRBV5-4	TRBJ2-3
CASSLGTQGPYEQYF	TRBV9	TRBJ2-7
CASSPPTEGANEQYF	TRBV18	TRBJ2-7
CASSLLQPEAEQYF	TRBV13	TRBJ2-7
CASRQDYNSPLHF	TRBV28	TRBJ1-6
CASSLEGGSPYEQYF	TRBV5-3	TRBJ2-7
CASSLAGTGSSVSTGELCF	TRBV7-9	TRBJ2-2
CASSSFRDPGTQYF	TRBV7-9	TRBJ2-5
CASSESSWYNEQFF	TRBV10-2	TRBJ2-1
CASSVPSGYTDTQYF	TRBV2	TRBJ2-3
CASSFQISTDTQYF	TRBV12-3/TRBV12-4	TRBJ2-3
CASSPWGTGEETQYF	TRBV7-9	TRBJ2-5
CASSLWGSTDTQYF	TRBV7-6	TRBJ2-3
CASSLGTAEAFF	TRBV13	TRBJ1-1
CASSIRGGPPQHF	TRBV19	TRBJ1-5
CASTQSASTARAAKNIQYF	TRBV12-3/TRBV12-4	TRBJ2-4
CASSQEMVTEAFF	TRBV14	TRBJ1-1
CASSLNPQTLTDTQYF	TRBV7-9	TRBJ2-3
CASSAGVAGMPTGELFF	TRBV6-1	TRBJ2-2
CASSDGSETQYF	TRBV10-1	TRBJ2-5
CASSHYYNEQFF	TRBV7-2	TRBJ2-1
CASSQALGTYEQYF	TRBV4-3	TRBJ2-7
CASSVGAGNGMNTEAFF	TRBV9	TRBJ1-1
CASSDSVFNEQFF	TRBV10-1	TRBJ2-1
CASLGTRNEQFF	TRBV2	TRBJ2-1
CASSYVPGGTEAFF	TRBV6-2/TRBV6-3	TRBJ1-1
CASSIDWGRREKLFF	TRBV19	TRBJ1-4
CSARDQTSGRTDTQYF	TRBV20-1	TRBJ2-3
CASSHGQNQSQHF	TRBV4-1	TRBJ1-5
CASSQDRGYGANVLTF	TRBV4-3	TRBJ2-6